This section outlines one TCR beta chain sequence together with its context. The antigen is unknown. The sample originates from a study of cytomegalovirus exposure and HLA in healthy donors. Study-wide points: The listing of roughly 160 TCR beta chains classed them as cytomegalovirus-associated. Researchers reported that a few CMV-associated chains were confirmed in vitro as CMV antigen-specific. Later analysis suggested links between common viral pathogens and several top significant clusters.

In the PCR, 60 Vbeta and 13 Jbeta primers were used. TCRdb's copy holds only in-frame clones and misses some; the assay was immunoSEQ multiplex PCR. The sample has more than 100,000 clones; roughly four fifths are singletons. The sequenced sample was PBMCs. The clonotype comes from a female donor in good health and CMV-seropositive.

Here the CDR3 reads CASSLEEANEKLFF. The CDR3 DNA reads TGTGCCAGCAGCTTAGAAGAGGCGAATGAAAAACTGTTTTTT. This chain joins TRBV11-2 and TRBJ1-4; no definite D call. The V end was cut by 0 bases, the J end by 5 bases, with 7 bases between. CDR3 size: 14 residues. Looked up from germline, CDR1 is SGHAT and CDR2 is FQNNGV. Complete variable domain (other parts from reference TRBV11-2 and TRBJ1-4): EAGVAQSPRYKIIEKRQSVAFWCNPISGHATLYWYQQILGQGPKLLIQFQNNGVVDDSQLPKDRFSAERLKGVDSTLKIQPAKLEDSAVYLCASSLEEANEKLFFGSGTQLSVL.